The 21 T cell receptor beta chains reported below all come from one sample, sequenced in a study of cytomegalovirus exposure and HLA in healthy donors (dated by TCRdb to about 2017). The method was the immunoSEQ multiplex PCR assay. TCRdb obtained this table from immuneACCESS and retained in-frame rearrangements with V and J assigned. These tables miss some clones; where compared with another copy, unresolved V genes account for less than half of the shortfall, and the remainder is unexplained. This sample lists 110,000 to 150,000 clones; 88% were detected once. About 7.9% of the sample comes from the top ten. The sequencing input was PBMCs. The receptors derive from a woman aged 18-29 years in good health and CMV-seropositive.

This rearrangement joins TRBV9 to TRBJ2-7; TRBD1 agrees at 9 bases. The CDR3 extends over 15 amino acids. Germline V CDR1 and CDR2: SGDLS, YYNGEE. J lost 4 bases, V lost 6 bases, and 11 bases had no gene match. The CDR3 sequence: CASTKDGTGQYEQYF. CDR3 bases: TGTGCCAGCACCAAAGACGGGACAGGGCAGTACGAGCAGTACTTC.

The CDR3 coding sequence is TGTGCCAGCAGCGTAGATCTCGGGACAGGGGACACTGAAGCTTTCTTT. Protein product: CASSVDLGTGDTEAFF. The chain uses TRBV9 and TRBJ1-1; 10 nucleotides line up with TRBD1. Trimming removed 0 bases from V and 3 bases from J; junction bases left unmatched: 5. The CDR3 sequence is 16 residues long. The V gene's germline CDR1 is SGDLS and CDR2 YYNGEE.

This sequence joins TRBV30 and TRBJ1-2; maybe TRBD1 (6 bases). The germline gives CDR1 GTSNPN, CDR2 SVGIG (reference sequence). V lost 5 bases and J lost 4, with 23 bases in between. The CDR3 covers 16 residues. CDR3 DNA sequence: TGTGCCTGGTTCCGGGTTTTCACAGGGCACTCCTATGGCTACACCTTC. Its protein is CAWFRVFTGHSYGYTF.

The V and J genes are TRBV25-1 and TRBJ2-1; 7 bases map to TRBD2. Germline CDR1 is MGHDK and CDR2 is SYGVNS. The CDR3 runs to 15 residues. V trimming: 6 bases; J trimming: 6 bases; junction bases outside the gene matches: 11. This CDR3 is CASSDPRGGVNEQFF. The DNA for the CDR3 is TGTGCCAGCAGCGATCCGCGGGGAGGGGTCAATGAGCAGTTCTTC. The variable domain in full, with the rest retrieved from reference TRBV25-1 and TRBJ2-1, is EADIYQTPRYLVIGTGKKITLECSQTMGHDKMYWYQQDPGMELHLIHYSYGVNSTEKGDLSSESTVSRIRTEHFPLTLESARPSHTSQYLCASSDPRGGVNEQFFGPGTRLTVL.

V gene TRBV6-5 combines with J gene TRBJ2-7, with D possibly matching TRBD2 (6 bases). In germline, CDR1 is MNHEY, CDR2 SVGAGI. CDR3 size: 13 residues. The ends were cut back, 8 bases at V and 3 bases at J, with 14 bases in the middle. CDR3: CASRGAGSYEQYF. The CDR3 DNA follows: TGTGCCAGCCGGGGCGCGGGAAGCTACGAGCAGTACTTC.

The chain is built from TRBV5-1 and TRBJ1-1, with no clear D. There are 13 residues in the CDR3. With 0 bases removed from V and 4 bases from J, the gap between germline ends came to 7 bases. The germline V gene has CDR1 SGHRS and CDR2 YFSETQ. CDR3 nucleotide sequence: TGCGCCAGCAGCTTGGCCGCGGGCACTGAAGCTTTCTTT. Protein product: CASSLAAGTEAFF.

V usage is TRBV28 and J usage is TRBJ1-2; TRBD1 agrees at 10 bases. This CDR3 spans 15 amino acids. Germline trimming cut 5 bases from V and 13 bases from J; bases unmatched to any gene: 16. The germline V gene encodes CDR1 MDHEN and CDR2 SYDVKM. CDR3 sequence: CASSPPGTGAALSTF. DNA for the CDR3: TGTGCCAGCAGTCCCCCCGGGACAGGGGCGGCCTTAAGCACCTTC.

This rearrangement joins TRBV2 to TRBJ2-5; TRBD2 matches at 7 bases. Trimming removed 6 bases from V and 1 base from J; junction bases left unmatched: 5. This CDR3 contains 14 residues. CDR1 is SNHLY and CDR2 is FYNNEI in the germline V gene. CDR3 sequence: CASRVLAVQETQYF. As DNA, the CDR3 is TGTGCCAGCAGGGTTCTAGCGGTCCAAGAGACCCAGTACTTC.

The chain has TRBV13 and TRBJ2-3, with a possible D match to TRBD1 (6 bases). V was shortened by 5 bases and J by 1 base, with 7 bases between the two germline ends. In germline, CDR1 is PRHDT, CDR2 FYEKMQ (reference sequence). The CDR3 has 13 residues. Here the CDR3 reads CASSPGGTDTQYF. DNA of the CDR3: TGTGCCAGCAGCCCAGGGGGCACAGATACGCAGTATTTT.

The J gene is TRBJ2-7, the V gene TRBV13; TRBD2 might be the D (6 bases). The V gene's germline CDR1 is PRHDT and CDR2 FYEKMQ (reference sequence). The V gene lost 2 bases and the J gene lost 4 bases, with 12 bases spanning the gap. There are 14 residues in the CDR3. The CDR3 coding sequence is TGTGCCAGCAGCTTATCGGGGGTGGGGTACGAGCAGTACTTC. Encoded protein: CASSLSGVGYEQYF. Based on the CDR3 plus reference TRBV13 and TRBJ2-7, the full variable domain is AAGVIQSPRHLIKEKRETATLKCYPIPRHDTVYWYQQGPGQDPQFLISFYEKMQSDKGSIPDRFSAQQFSDYHSELNMSSLELGDSALYFCASSLSGVGYEQYFGPGTRLTVT.

V and J are TRBV5-4 and TRBJ2-1; D might be TRBD2 (5 bases). The V gene lost 1 base and the J gene lost 3 bases, with 8 bases spanning the gap. Germline assignment: CDR1 SGHNT and CDR2 YYREEE (reference sequence). CDR3 size: 14 residues. The CDR3 here is CASSLPGSYNEQFF. CDR3 coding DNA: TGTGCCAGCAGCTTGCCGGGGAGCTACAATGAGCAGTTCTTC.

Written as DNA, the CDR3 is TGTGCCAGCAGCTTAGCCGACAGGGAAAACGAGCAGTACTTC. Its translation: CASSLADRENEQYF. V usage is TRBV7-8 and J usage is TRBJ2-7; the match to TRBD1 covers 7 bases. CDR1 and CDR2 from the germline V gene are SGHVS and FQNEAQ. Germline trimming cut 0 bases from V and 5 bases from J; bases unmatched to any gene: 4. This CDR3 has 14 amino acids.

There are many counts of this clone. The J gene is TRBJ2-2, the V gene TRBV6-4; 8 bases line up with TRBD2. The CDR3 spans 14 residues. V was clipped by 3 bases and J by 3 bases; unmatched bases: 0. CDR1 and CDR2 from the germline V gene are MRHNA and SNTAGT. The CDR3 DNA reads as TGTGCCAGCAGTGAGCGGGGGGACACCGGGGAGCTGTTTTTT. The encoded protein is CASSERGDTGELFF.

The chain carries TRBV9 and TRBJ2-5; 8 nucleotides agree with TRBD2. Germline V gene sequence: CDR1 SGDLS, CDR2 YYNGEE. Trimming at V came to 3 bases and at J to 5 bases, leaving 9 bases not matched to a gene. CDR3 length equals 15 residues. Written as DNA, the CDR3 is TGTGCCAGCAGCGCCGGACTAGCCCACGAGGAGACCCAGTACTTC. This encodes CASSAGLAHEETQYF.

The genes are TRBV5-4 and TRBJ2-1; the D is unclear. The germline CDR1 and CDR2 sequences are SGHNT and YYREEE (reference sequence). CDR3 length equals 13 residues. V lost 0 bases and J 3 bases, leaving 4 bases between the germline ends. The CDR3 nucleotides are TGTGCCAGCAGCTTGGGCGGCTACAATGAGCAGTTCTTC. Protein sequence: CASSLGGYNEQFF.

The rearrangement joins TRBV5-8 to TRBJ1-4; D gene uncertain. V was clipped by 1 base and J by 8 bases, with 12 bases between them. The CDR3 totals 14 residues. Germline values: CDR1 SGHTS, CDR2 YDEGEE. CDR3: CASSLMRYREKLFF. CDR3 nucleotide sequence: TGTGCCAGCAGCTTGATGAGGTATCGGGAAAAACTGTTTTTT.

In this sample, this clone turned up a few times. This chain joins TRBV14 and TRBJ2-1; maybe TRBD2 (6 bases). V was cut by 4 bases and J by 3 bases, with 16 bases left in between. The CDR3 extends over 16 amino acids. Looked up from germline, CDR1 is SGHDN and CDR2 is FVKESK. CDR3 coding DNA: TGTGCCAGCAGCCTTTTTAGCGGCACGGTCTACAATGAGCAGTTCTTC. Encoded protein: CASSLFSGTVYNEQFF.

This rearrangement joins TRBV2 to TRBJ1-2; 8 nucleotides agree with TRBD1. The CDR3 contains 14 residues. V dropped 6 bases and J dropped 5; count of bases not matched to a gene: 8. The germline V gene encodes CDR1 SNHLY and CDR2 FYNNEI. The chain's CDR3 is CASSSGTGRYGYTF. CDR3 coding DNA: TGTGCCAGCAGCTCCGGGACAGGTCGGTATGGCTACACCTTC.

The rearrangement joins TRBV18 to TRBJ2-1; 11 bases are shared with TRBD2. V shed 3 bases, J shed 1 base, and the junction held 14 bases outside the gene matches. Germline V gene lookup returns CDR1 KGHSH and CDR2 LQKENI. This CDR3 spans 20 amino acids. The CDR3 loop reads CASSPNIAGGLGESYNEQFF. The CDR3, as DNA: TGTGCCAGCTCACCCAATATAGCGGGAGGGCTGGGGGAATCCTACAATGAGCAGTTCTTC.

The chain is built from TRBV5-1 and TRBJ2-2, with 8 bases that match TRBD1. V dropped 4 bases and J dropped 6; count of bases not matched to a gene: 2. The CDR3 sequence is 13 residues long. The germline CDR1 and CDR2 sequences are SGHRS and YFSETQ. The CDR3 sequence is CASSLQGAGELFF. CDR3 DNA sequence: TGCGCCAGCAGCCTACAGGGGGCCGGGGAGCTGTTTTTT. Combining the CDR3 with reference TRBV5-1 and TRBJ2-2 gives the whole variable domain KAGVTQTPRYLIKTRGQQVTLSCSPISGHRSVSWYQQTPGQGLQFLFEYFSETQRNKGNFPGRFSGRQFSNSRSEMNVSTLELGDSALYLCASSLQGAGELFFGEGSRLTVL.

V and J are TRBV11-2 and TRBJ1-1; 9 nucleotides agree with TRBD1. Germline lookup yields CDR1 SGHAT and CDR2 FQNNGV. The CDR3 is 14 amino acids. The V and J ends lost 5 bases and 4 bases, in that order; junction bases with no gene match: 5. CDR3 region: CASSKETGGTEAFF. For the CDR3, the DNA is TGTGCCAGCAGCAAAGAGACAGGGGGCACTGAAGCTTTCTTT.